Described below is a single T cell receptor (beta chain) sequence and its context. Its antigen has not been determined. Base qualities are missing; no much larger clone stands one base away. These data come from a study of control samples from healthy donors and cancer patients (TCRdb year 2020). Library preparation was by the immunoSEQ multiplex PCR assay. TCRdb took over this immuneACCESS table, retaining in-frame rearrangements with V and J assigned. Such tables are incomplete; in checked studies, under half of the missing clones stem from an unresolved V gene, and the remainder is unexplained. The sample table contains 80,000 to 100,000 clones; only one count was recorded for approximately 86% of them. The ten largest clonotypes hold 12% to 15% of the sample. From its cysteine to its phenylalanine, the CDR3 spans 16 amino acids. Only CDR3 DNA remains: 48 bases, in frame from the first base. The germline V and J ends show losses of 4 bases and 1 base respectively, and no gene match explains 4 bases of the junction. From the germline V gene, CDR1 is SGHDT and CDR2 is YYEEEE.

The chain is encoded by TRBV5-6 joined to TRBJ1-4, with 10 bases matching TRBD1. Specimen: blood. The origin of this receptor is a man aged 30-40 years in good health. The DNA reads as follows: TGTGCCAGCAGCCGGGACAGGGGAGGAACTAATGAAAAACTGTTTTTT. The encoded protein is CASSRDRGGTNEKLFF.